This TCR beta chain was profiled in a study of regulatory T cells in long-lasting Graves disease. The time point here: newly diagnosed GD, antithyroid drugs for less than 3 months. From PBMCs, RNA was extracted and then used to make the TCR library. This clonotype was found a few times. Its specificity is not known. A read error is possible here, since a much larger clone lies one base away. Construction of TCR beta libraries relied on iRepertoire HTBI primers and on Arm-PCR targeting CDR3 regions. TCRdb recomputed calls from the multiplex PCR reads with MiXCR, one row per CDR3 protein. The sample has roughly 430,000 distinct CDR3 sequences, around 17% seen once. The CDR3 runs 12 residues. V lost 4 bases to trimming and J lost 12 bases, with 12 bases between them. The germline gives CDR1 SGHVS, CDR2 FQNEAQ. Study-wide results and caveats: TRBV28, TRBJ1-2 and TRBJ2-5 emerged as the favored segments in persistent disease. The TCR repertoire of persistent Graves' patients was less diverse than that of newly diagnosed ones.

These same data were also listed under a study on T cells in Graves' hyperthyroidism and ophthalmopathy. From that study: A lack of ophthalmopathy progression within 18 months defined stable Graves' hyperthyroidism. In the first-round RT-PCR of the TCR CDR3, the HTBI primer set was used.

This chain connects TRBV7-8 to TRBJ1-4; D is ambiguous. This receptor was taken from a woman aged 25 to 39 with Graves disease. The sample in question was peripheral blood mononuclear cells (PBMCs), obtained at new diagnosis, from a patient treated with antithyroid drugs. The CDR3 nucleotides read TGTGCCAGCAGCTACGCCGGGGAAGAACTGTTTTTT. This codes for CASSYAGEELFF.